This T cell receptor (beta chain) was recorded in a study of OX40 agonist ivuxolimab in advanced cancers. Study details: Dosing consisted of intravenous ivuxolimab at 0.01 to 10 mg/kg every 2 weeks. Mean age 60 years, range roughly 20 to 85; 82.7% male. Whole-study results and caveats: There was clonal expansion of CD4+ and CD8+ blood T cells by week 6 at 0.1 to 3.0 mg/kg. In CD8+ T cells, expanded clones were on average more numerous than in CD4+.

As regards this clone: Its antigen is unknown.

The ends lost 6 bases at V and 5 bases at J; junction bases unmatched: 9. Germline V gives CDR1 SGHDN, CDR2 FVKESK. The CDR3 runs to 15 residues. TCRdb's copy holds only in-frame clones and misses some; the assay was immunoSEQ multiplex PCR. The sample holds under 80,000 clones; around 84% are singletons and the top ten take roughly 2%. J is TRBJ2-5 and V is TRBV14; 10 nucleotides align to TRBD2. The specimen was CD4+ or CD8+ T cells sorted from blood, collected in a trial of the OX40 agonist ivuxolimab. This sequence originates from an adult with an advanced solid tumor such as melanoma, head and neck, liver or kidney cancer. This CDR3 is CASSLAGALGETQYF. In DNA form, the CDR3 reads TGTGCCAGCAGTCTAGCGGGAGCCTTGGGGGAGACCCAGTACTTC.